The 5 T cell receptor beta chains presented below share a single source sample, sequenced in a study of T cells after posttransplantation cyclophosphamide. Assay used: immunoSEQ multiplex PCR; TCRdb lists only in-frame clones, some missing. The table lists 30,000 to 35,000 clones, with no singletons. Sequencing was done on a sample of PBMCs. The origin of the receptors is a woman in her 30s in good health and a related stem cell transplant donor.

This clone has more than one count but fewer than ten. This chain connects TRBV7-2 to TRBJ2-2, with D possibly TRBD2 on 7 matching bases. Trimming shortened V by 7 bases and J by 6 bases, and 24 bases separated the two germline ends. The CDR3 has 17 residues. Germline loops: CDR1 SGHTA, CDR2 FQGNSA. This CDR3 is CASTNQVGGANAGELFF. CDR3 coding DNA: TGTGCCAGCACCAACCAAGTGGGGGGGGCTAACGCCGGGGAGCTGTTTTTT.

This clone was detected ten times or more. The chain links TRBV4-1 to TRBJ2-3; D not resolved. Looked up from germline, CDR1 is MGHRA and CDR2 is YSYEKL. The CDR3 has 14 amino acids. V was shortened by 1 base and J by 4 bases, with 9 bases between the two germline ends. CDR3 bases: TGCGCCAGCAGCCAAGGAGCAGGCGCAGATACGCAGTATTTT. Its translation is CASSQGAGADTQYF.

The gene calls are TRBV20-1 and TRBJ2-7; D might be TRBD2 (6 bases). Germline values: CDR1 DFQATT, CDR2 SNEGSKA (reference sequence). V shed 3 bases and J shed 7 bases, with 10 bases lying between them. The CDR3 has 11 amino acids. The CDR3 sequence is CSARNGLEQYF. The CDR3 bases are TGCAGTGCTAGGAACGGACTAGAGCAGTACTTC.

The chain carries TRBV12-3 or TRBV12-4 and TRBJ2-2; D gene uncertain. Deletions cut 1 base from V and 0 bases from J, with 6 bases between. The CDR3 runs to 15 residues. The CDR3 protein is CASSLDISNTGELFF. CDR3 nucleotides: TGTGCCAGCAGTTTAGACATCTCGAACACCGGGGAGCTGTTTTTT.

This clone has just a few counts. The chain combines TRBV5-1 with TRBJ2-5; D possibly matches TRBD1 or TRBD2 (6 bases each). Germline assignment: CDR1 SGHRS and CDR2 YFSETQ. The CDR3 runs to 13 residues. With 0 bases removed from V and 7 bases from J, the gap between germline ends came to 10 bases. The DNA of the CDR3 is TGCGCCAGCAGCTTGGTACAGGGAGGGACCCAGTACTTC. Translated, it gives CASSLVQGGTQYF. The full variable domain, in which reference TRBV5-1 and TRBJ2-5 provide the parts outside the CDR3, is KAGVTQTPRYLIKTRGQQVTLSCSPISGHRSVSWYQQTPGQGLQFLFEYFSETQRNKGNFPGRFSGRQFSNSRSEMNVSTLELGDSALYLCASSLVQGGTQYFGPGTRLLVL.